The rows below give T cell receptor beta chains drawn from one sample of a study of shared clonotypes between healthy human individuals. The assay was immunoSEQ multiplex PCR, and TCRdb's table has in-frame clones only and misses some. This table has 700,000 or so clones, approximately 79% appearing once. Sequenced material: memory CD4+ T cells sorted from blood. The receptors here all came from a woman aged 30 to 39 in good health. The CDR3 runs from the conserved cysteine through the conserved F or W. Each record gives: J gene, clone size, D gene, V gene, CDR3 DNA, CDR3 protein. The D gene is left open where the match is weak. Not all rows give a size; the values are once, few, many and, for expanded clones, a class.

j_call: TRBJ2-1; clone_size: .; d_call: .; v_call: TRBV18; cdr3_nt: TGTGCCAGCTCACCGGCTCGGCAGGCCTTTTACAATGAGCAGTTCTTC; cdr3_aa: CASSPARQAFYNEQFF
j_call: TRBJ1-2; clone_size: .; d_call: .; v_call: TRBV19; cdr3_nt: TGTGCCAGTAGTATTGGCTGGCCCTTCGGGGGCTACACCTTC; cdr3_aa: CASSIGWPFGGYTF
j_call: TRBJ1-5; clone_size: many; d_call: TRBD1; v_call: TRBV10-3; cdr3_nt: TGTGCCATCAGTGCGGGACAGTTTAGCAATCAGCCCCAGCATTTT; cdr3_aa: CAISAGQFSNQPQHF
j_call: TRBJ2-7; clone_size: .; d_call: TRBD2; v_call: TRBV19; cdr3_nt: TGTGCCAGTAGTAATACGGGAGGGCCTCGAGAGCAGTACTTC; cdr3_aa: CASSNTGGPREQYF
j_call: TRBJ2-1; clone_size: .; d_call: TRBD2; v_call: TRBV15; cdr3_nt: TGTGCCACCAGCAGAAAAAGGACTAGCGGGATTTGGCCTACCGAGCAGTTCTTC; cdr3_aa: CATSRKRTSGIWPTEQFF
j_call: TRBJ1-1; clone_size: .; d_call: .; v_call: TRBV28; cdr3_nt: TGTGCCAGCAGTTTACGCCGACAGGTTATTGAAGCTTTCTTT; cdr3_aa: CASSLRRQVIEAFF
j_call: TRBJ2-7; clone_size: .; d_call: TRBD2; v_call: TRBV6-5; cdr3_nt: TGTGCCAGCAGAGTAGCGGGAGGCTACGAGCAGTACTTC; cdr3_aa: CASRVAGGYEQYF
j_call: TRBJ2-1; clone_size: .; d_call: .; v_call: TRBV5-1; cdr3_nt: TGCGCCAGCAGCTGGTCCCGTCCGTCCTACAATGAGCAGTTCTTC; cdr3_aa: CASSWSRPSYNEQFF
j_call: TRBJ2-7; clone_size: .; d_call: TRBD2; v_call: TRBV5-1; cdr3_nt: TGCGCCAGCAGCTTGATTGGTCGGACTAGCGCCCACGAGCAGTACTTC; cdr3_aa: CASSLIGRTSAHEQYF
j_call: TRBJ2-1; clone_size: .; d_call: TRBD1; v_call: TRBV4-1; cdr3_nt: TGCGCCAGCAGCCAAGAGATAGGGACAGGGCGTTCAAATGAGCAGTTCTTC; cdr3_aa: CASSQEIGTGRSNEQFF
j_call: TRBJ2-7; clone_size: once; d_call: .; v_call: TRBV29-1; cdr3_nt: TGCAGCGTTGAGGGGGGGCGGGAACGGGGCGAGCAGTACTTC; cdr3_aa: CSVEGGRERGEQYF
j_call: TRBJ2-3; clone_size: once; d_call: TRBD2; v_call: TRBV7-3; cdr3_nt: TGTGCCAGCAGCCTAGGGACTAGAGATACGCAGTATTTT; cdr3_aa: CASSLGTRDTQYF
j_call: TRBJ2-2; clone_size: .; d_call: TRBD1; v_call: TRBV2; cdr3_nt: TGTGCCAGCCGAAAGGACAGGGCGAACACCGGGGAGCTGTTTTTT; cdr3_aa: CASRKDRANTGELFF
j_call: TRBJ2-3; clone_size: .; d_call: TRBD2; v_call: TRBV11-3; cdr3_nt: TGTGCCAGCAGCTCGGGAGGGAACACAGATACGCAGTATTTT; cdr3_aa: CASSSGGNTDTQYF
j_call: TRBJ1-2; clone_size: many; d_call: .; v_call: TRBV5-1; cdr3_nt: TGCGCCAGCAGCTTGGCCCCTAACTATGGCTACACCTTC; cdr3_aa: CASSLAPNYGYTF
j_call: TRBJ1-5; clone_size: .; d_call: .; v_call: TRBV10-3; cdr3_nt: TGTGCCATCGTCCCGGCCAATCAGCCCCAGCATTTT; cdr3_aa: CAIVPANQPQHF
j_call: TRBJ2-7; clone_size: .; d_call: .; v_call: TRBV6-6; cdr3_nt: TGTGCCAGCAGTTACTTAGCGGAAGAGCAGTACTTC; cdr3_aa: CASSYLAEEQYF
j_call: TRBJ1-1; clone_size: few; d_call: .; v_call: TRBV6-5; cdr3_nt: TGTGCCAGCGGACGGGGGAACACTGAAGCTTTCTTT; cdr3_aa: CASGRGNTEAFF
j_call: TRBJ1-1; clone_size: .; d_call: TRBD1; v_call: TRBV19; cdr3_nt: TGTGCCAGTAGTATAGGACAGGGGGTGACTGAAGCTTTCTTT; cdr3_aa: CASSIGQGVTEAFF
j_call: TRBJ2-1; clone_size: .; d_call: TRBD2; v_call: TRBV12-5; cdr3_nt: TGTGCTAGTGGTTTGACTAGCGGGATGGGCAATGAGCAGTTCTTC; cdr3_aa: CASGLTSGMGNEQFF
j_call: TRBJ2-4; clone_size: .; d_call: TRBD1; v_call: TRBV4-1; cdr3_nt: TGCGCCAGCAGCCATACCGGGACAGGGGAAAACATTCAGTACTTC; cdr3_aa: CASSHTGTGENIQYF
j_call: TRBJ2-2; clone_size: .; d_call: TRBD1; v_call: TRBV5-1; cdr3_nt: TGCGCCAGCAGCTTGGGTCCAGGGGGCGGCACCGGGGAGCTGTTTTTT; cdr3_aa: CASSLGPGGGTGELFF
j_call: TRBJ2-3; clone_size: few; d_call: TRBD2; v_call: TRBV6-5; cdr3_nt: TGTGCCAGCAGTTACGGGACTAGCGGGATGACGCAGTATTTT; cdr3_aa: CASSYGTSGMTQYF
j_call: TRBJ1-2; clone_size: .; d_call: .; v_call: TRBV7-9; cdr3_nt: TGTGCCAGCAGTAGAGGGAACCCCAACTATGGCTACACCTTC; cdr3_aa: CASSRGNPNYGYTF
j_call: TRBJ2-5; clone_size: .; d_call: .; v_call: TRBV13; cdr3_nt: TGTGCCAGCAGCTTAGGCGGCTACCAAGAGACCCAGTACTTC; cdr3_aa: CASSLGGYQETQYF
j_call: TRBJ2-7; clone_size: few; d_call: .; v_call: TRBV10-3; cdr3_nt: TGTGCCATCAGTGAGCAGAATTACGAGCAGTACTTC; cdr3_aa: CAISEQNYEQYF
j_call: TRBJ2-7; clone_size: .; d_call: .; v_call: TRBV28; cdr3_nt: TGTGCCAGCAGCAATTATTGGGCGGGGACCAACTACGAGCAGTACTTC; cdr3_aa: CASSNYWAGTNYEQYF
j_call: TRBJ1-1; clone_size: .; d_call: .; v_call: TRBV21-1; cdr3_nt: TGTGCCAGCAGCGACCTCTACACAATTCGCACTGAAGCTTTCTTT; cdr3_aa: CASSDLYTIRTEAFF
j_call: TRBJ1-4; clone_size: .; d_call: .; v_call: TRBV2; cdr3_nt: TGTGCCAGCAGGGACATCAATGAAAAACTGTTTTTT; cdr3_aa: CASRDINEKLFF
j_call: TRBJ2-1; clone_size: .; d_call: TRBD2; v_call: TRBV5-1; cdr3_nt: TGCGCCAGCAGCTTGGGGCTAGCGGACTACAATGAGCAGTTCTTC; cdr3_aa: CASSLGLADYNEQFF
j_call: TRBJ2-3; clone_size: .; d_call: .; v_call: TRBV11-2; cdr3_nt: TGTGCCAGCAGCTTAGTCGGTGCTGCAAATACGCAGTATTTT; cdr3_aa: CASSLVGAANTQYF
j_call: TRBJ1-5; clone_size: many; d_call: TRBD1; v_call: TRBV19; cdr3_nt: TGTGGGAGTATGGGGACAGTGGGCAATCAGCCCCAGCATTTT; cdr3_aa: CGSMGTVGNQPQHF
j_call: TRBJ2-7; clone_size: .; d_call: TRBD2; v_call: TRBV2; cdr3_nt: TGTGCCAGCAGGGGACTAGCGGGAGCGTTTTCTCGTGAGCAGTACTTC; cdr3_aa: CASRGLAGAFSREQYF
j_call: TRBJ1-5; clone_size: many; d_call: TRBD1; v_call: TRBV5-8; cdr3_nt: TGTGCCAGCAGCTCGGACAGGGATCAGCCCCAGCATTTT; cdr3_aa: CASSSDRDQPQHF
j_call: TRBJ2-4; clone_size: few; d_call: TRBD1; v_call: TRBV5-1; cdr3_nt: TGCGCCAGCTGTTCCGGGACAGCGAGAAACATTCAGTACTTC; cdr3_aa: CASCSGTARNIQYF
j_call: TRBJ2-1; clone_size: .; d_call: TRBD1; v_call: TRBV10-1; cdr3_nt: TGCGCCAGCAGCCCCGGGACAGGGACCGGTGAGCAGTTCTTC; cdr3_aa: CASSPGTGTGEQFF
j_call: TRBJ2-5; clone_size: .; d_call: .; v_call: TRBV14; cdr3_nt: TGTGCCAGCAGCCAACAAGGACTGGTTTCAGAGACCCAGTACTTC; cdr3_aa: CASSQQGLVSETQYF
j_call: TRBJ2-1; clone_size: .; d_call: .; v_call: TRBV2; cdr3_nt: TGTGCCAGCAGTGAAATAGCTAGCGACAATGAGCAGTTCTTC; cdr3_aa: CASSEIASDNEQFF
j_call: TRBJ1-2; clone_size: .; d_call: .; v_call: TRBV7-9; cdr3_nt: TGTGCCAGCAGCTTGGCGGACACGTTCTATGGCTACACCTTC; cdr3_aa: CASSLADTFYGYTF
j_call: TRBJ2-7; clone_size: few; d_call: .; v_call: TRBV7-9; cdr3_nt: TGTGCCAGCAGCTTAGCGGGGAGTTCCTACGAGCAGTACTTC; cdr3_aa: CASSLAGSSYEQYF
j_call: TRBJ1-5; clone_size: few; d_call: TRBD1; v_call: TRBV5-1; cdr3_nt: TGCGCCAGCAGCTTGGGGTCAGGGACAGTTCAGCCCCAGCATTTT; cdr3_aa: CASSLGSGTVQPQHF
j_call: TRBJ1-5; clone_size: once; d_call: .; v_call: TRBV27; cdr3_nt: TGTGCCAGCAGTTTCGGGGGGGGATTCAATCAGCCCCAGCATTTT; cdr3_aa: CASSFGGGFNQPQHF
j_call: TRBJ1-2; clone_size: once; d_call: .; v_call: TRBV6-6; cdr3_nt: TGTGCCAGCAGTTCCCACCCGAACTATGGCTACACCTTC; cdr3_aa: CASSSHPNYGYTF